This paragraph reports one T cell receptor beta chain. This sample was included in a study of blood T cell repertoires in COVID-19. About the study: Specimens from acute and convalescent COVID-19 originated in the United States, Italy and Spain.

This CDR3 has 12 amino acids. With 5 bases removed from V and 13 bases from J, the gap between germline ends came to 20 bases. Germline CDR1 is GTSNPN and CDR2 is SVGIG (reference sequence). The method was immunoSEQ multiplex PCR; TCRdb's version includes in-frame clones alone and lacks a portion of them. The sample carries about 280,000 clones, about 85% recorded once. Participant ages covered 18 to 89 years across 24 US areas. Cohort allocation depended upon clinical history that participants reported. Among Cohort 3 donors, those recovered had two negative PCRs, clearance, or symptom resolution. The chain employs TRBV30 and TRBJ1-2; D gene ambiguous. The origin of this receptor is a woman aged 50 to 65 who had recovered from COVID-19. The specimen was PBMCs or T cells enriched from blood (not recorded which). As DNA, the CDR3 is TGTGCCTGGGGGCGGTCCGGCGGGCGATGCACCTTC. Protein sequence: CAWGRSGGRCTF.